This T cell receptor (beta chain) was found in a study of OX40 agonist ivuxolimab in advanced cancers. Across the study: At 0.01 to 10 mg/kg, ivuxolimab was administered intravenously to patients every 2 weeks. Three dose-escalation patients had partial responses: one with hepatocellular carcinoma and two with cutaneous melanoma. Study-wide results and limits: CD4+ and CD8+ blood T cells expanded clonally by week 6 at 0.1 to 3.0 mg/kg.

CDR3 length: 13 residues. Germline CDR1 and CDR2: MNHNY and SVGAGI (reference sequence). V lost 8 bases, J lost 8 bases, and 18 bases lay in between. In the case of this clone: Its specificity is unknown.

The method was immunoSEQ multiplex PCR; TCRdb's version includes in-frame clones alone and lacks a portion of them. The repertoire holds 150,000 to 180,000 clones, 94% seen once, with around 0.31% in the top ten. The source is an adult with an advanced solid tumor such as melanoma, head and neck, liver or kidney cancer. The rearrangement links TRBV6-6 to TRBJ1-2; D is perhaps TRBD1 (5 bases). The input for sequencing was CD4+ or CD8+ T cells sorted from blood, taken in a trial of the OX40 agonist ivuxolimab. The CDR3, as DNA: TGTGCCAGCGTCCCTGGGGGATTGCGGGGCTACACCTTC. Its protein product is CASVPGGLRGYTF.